What follows are 19 T cell receptor beta chains derived from one specimen sequenced in a study of cytomegalovirus exposure and HLA in healthy donors. 13 Jbeta primers and 60 Vbeta primers were used for the PCR. Clones were sequenced by immunoSEQ multiplex PCR, and TCRdb holds only the in-frame ones, with some missing. Of more than 95,000 clones in the sample, under 12% were seen once. The sequencing sample was made of PBMCs. These receptors all come from a woman under 30 in good health and CMV-seropositive.

This clone was picked up a small number of times. V and J are TRBV9 and TRBJ1-4; 10 bases agree with TRBD1. The V gene's germline CDR1 is SGDLS and CDR2 YYNGEE. V was pared by 3 bases and J by 6 bases, with 8 bases of the junction left unmatched. This CDR3 comprises 16 residues. DNA of the CDR3: TGTGCCAGCAGCGCCGGGACAGGGGCTTCGGATGAAAAACTGTTTTTT. Its translation: CASSAGTGASDEKLFF.

In this sample, this clone turned up a few times. One end of the junction is discordant with germline, which a read error may explain. The chain links TRBV30 to TRBJ2-5; unclear D gene. Per the germline V gene, CDR1 is GTSNPN and CDR2 is SVGIG (reference sequence). This CDR3 comprises 11 residues. In DNA, the CDR3 is TGTGCCTGGAGGGTCTTGGCATCCCAGAACTTC. Translation gives CAWRVLASQNF.

Only a few counts were recorded for this clone. The chain is built from TRBV5-1 and TRBJ2-3, with D tentatively TRBD1 (6 bases). The V end lost 4 bases, the J end lost 0 bases, and 12 bases lay between the germline ends. The CDR3 consists of 15 residues. CDR1 is SGHRS, CDR2 YFSETQ, per germline. CDR3 bases: TGCGCCAGCAGCGTGACAGGCACTAGCACAGATACGCAGTATTTT. This gives the protein CASSVTGTSTDTQYF.

This clone came up a few times. The chain carries TRBV4-1 and TRBJ2-5; tentatively, D is TRBD2 (7 bases). Germline V gene sequence: CDR1 MGHRA, CDR2 YSYEKL. The CDR3 loop spans 18 amino acids. The V and J ends lost 4 bases and 0 bases respectively, with 21 bases between them. The CDR3 coding sequence is TGCGCCAGCAGCCGACCGAGGGGGGGCGGGCCGCACCAAGAGACCCAGTACTTC. As protein: CASSRPRGGGPHQETQYF.

This clone showed up just a few times. The V call is TRBV12-5, the J call TRBJ2-1; TRBD1 agrees at 11 bases. Trimming removed 6 bases from V and 7 bases from J; junction bases left unmatched: 5. The CDR3 has 14 residues. The V gene's germline CDR1 is LGHNT and CDR2 FRNRAP. The CDR3 DNA sequence: TGTGCTAGTGGGCCCGGGACAGGGGGGAATGAGCAGTTCTTC. It is translated as CASGPGTGGNEQFF.

Only a few counts were recorded for this clone. The chain combines TRBV13 with TRBJ2-3; 14 bases match TRBD2. This CDR3 has 16 amino acids. Germline CDR1 and CDR2: PRHDT and FYEKMQ (reference sequence). Germline trimming cut 4 bases from V and 2 bases from J; bases unmatched to any gene: 2. The CDR3 nucleotides are TGTGCCAGCAGCTGGGGACTAGCGGGAGTCACAGATACGCAGTATTTT. This codes for CASSWGLAGVTDTQYF.

In its sample, this clone was seen a few times. The chain carries TRBV5-1 and TRBJ2-1; the D gene is possibly TRBD2 (5 bases). The CDR3 is 12 residues long. CDR1 and CDR2 from the germline V gene are SGHRS and YFSETQ. V gave up 6 bases and J gave up 8 bases, with 12 bases separating them. The CDR3 DNA reads as TGCGCCAGCACCTCCATCGGGGATGAGCAGTTCTTC. Residues: CASTSIGDEQFF.

This clone was observed a few times. The J gene is TRBJ2-1, the V gene TRBV2, with unresolved D. The CDR3 contains 14 residues. Trimming stripped 7 bases from V and 1 base from J, with 11 bases between. Germline-derived CDR1 and CDR2 are SNHLY and FYNNEI. The CDR3 loop reads CASTRMASYNEQFF. DNA for the CDR3: TGTGCCAGCACGAGGATGGCTTCCTACAATGAGCAGTTCTTC.

The CDR3 DNA reads TGTGCCAGCAGTTTACCGGGGAGGAATCAGCCCCAGCATTTT. The encoded protein is CASSLPGRNQPQHF. This rearrangement joins TRBV28 to TRBJ1-5, with D unresolved. Germline V gene sequence: CDR1 MDHEN, CDR2 SYDVKM. The CDR3 runs 14 residues. V lost 2 bases to trimming and J lost 4 bases, with 9 bases between them.

The V gene is TRBV5-6, the J gene TRBJ2-5; possible D gene TRBD1, 6 bases. Near its end, the DNA agrees better with TRBJ2-7, so the J call may be wrong. The CDR3 is 15 residues long. Germline CDR1 SGHDT, CDR2 YYEEEE. In DNA form, the CDR3 reads TGTGCCAGCAGCGGGGGCCCCTCTGGAATCTACGAGCAGTACTTC. Translating it yields CASSGGPSGIYEQYF.

This clone has more than one count but fewer than ten. The rearrangement uses TRBV6-6 and TRBJ2-7; a weak D match, TRBD2 (5 bases). Germline CDR1 MNHNY, CDR2 SVGAGI (reference sequence). This CDR3 is 15 amino acids long. V was trimmed by 2 bases and J by 2 bases, leaving 13 bases between them. The chain's CDR3 is CASSYPSATTYEQYF. The CDR3 nucleotides read TGTGCCAGCAGTTACCCCAGCGCGACTACCTACGAGCAGTACTTC.

This sequence joins TRBV10-3 and TRBJ1-2; no clear D. Germline V CDR1 and CDR2: ENHRY, SYGVKD. Deletions cut 2 bases from V and 8 bases from J, with 15 bases between. This CDR3 is built from 14 residues. The CDR3 bases are TGTGCCATCAGTGAGATCGAAGGCGGAGGCGGCTACACCTTC. Translating it yields CAISEIEGGGGYTF.

This clone has more than one count but fewer than ten. This chain uses TRBV7-9 with TRBJ1-1; D is undetermined. Trimming stripped 3 bases from V and 6 bases from J, with 5 bases between. Per the germline V gene, CDR1 is SEHNR and CDR2 is FQNEAQ (reference sequence). The length of the CDR3 is 11 residues. CDR3 loop: CASSFVAEAFF. CDR3 nucleotide sequence: TGTGCCAGCAGCTTCGTAGCTGAAGCTTTCTTT.

This clone was picked up a small number of times. Germline is not matched at one junction end, which may reflect a read error. The rearrangement uses TRBV5-5 and TRBJ1-4; 7 nucleotides agree with TRBD1. CDR1 is SGHKS and CDR2 is YYEKEE in the germline V gene (reference sequence). The CDR3 runs 15 residues. The CDR3 DNA reads as TGTGCCAGCAGTTTGGAAGGGGGCGCGTGGGAAAAACTGTTTTTT. Protein sequence: CASSLEGGAWEKLFF.

This chain connects TRBV27 to TRBJ1-1; 9 bases fit TRBD1. J gave up 5 bases and V 3 bases, and 7 bases lay outside the gene matches. CDR3 length: 15 amino acids. The germline CDR1 and CDR2 sequences are MNHEY and SMNVEV (reference sequence). CDR3 DNA sequence: TGTGCCAGCAGTTTCGGGACAGGGTTGGGTACTGAAGCTTTCTTT. Protein product: CASSFGTGLGTEAFF.

CDR3 sequence reads: CASINLQGAQYF. The CDR3 DNA reads as TGTGCCAGCATCAATCTACAGGGGGCTCAGTACTTC. V is TRBV5-6 and J is TRBJ2-7; 9 bases are shared with TRBD1. The CDR3 loop spans 12 amino acids. After removal of 6 bases from V and 10 bases from J, the junction contained 8 bases not matched to a gene. CDR1 is SGHDT and CDR2 is YYEEEE in the germline V gene. Full variable domain (missing parts from reference TRBV5-6 and TRBJ2-7): DAGVTQSPTHLIKTRGQQVTLRCSPKSGHDTVSWYQQALGQGPQFIFQYYEEEERQRGNFPDRFSGHQFPNYSSELNVNALLLGDSALYLCASINLQGAQYFGPGTRLTVT.

V and J are TRBV25-1 and TRBJ1-1; tentative D call: TRBD1 (6 bases). The CDR3 covers 16 residues. Trimming removed 2 bases at V and 1 base at J, with 14 bases between. Germline loops: CDR1 MGHDK, CDR2 SYGVNS. In nucleotides, the CDR3 is TGTGCCAGCAGTGAAAAAGGGGGAGGGAGGAACACTGAAGCTTTCTTT. Protein product: CASSEKGGGRNTEAFF.

The V call is TRBV5-1, the J call TRBJ2-1, with TRBD1 matching over 11 bases. In germline, CDR1 is SGHRS, CDR2 YFSETQ. After removal of 3 bases from V and 8 bases from J, the junction contained 4 bases not matched to a gene. This CDR3 spans 14 amino acids. The CDR3 DNA is TGCGCCAGCAGCTCCGGGACAGGGGGGGATGAGCAGTTCTTC. Translated: CASSSGTGGDEQFF.

The chain carries TRBV30 and TRBJ2-2, with D tentatively TRBD1 (5 bases). This CDR3 contains 13 residues. Germline V CDR1 and CDR2: GTSNPN, SVGIG (reference sequence). Trimming pared 3 bases from V and 5 bases from J, leaving 10 bases between. The DNA for the CDR3 is TGTGCCTGGAGCGCCAGGGTAACCGGGGAGCTGTTTTTT. It yields the protein CAWSARVTGELFF.